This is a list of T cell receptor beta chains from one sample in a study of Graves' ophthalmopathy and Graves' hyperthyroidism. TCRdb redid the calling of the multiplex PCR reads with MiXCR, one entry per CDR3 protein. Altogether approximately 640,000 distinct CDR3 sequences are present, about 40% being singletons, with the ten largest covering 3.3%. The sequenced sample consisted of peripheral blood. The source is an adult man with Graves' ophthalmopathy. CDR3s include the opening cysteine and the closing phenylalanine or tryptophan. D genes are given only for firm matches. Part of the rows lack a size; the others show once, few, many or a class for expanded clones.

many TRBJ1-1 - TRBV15 TGTGCCACTCCAAGGGGGAAGAACACTGAAGCTTTCTTT CATPRGKNTEAFF
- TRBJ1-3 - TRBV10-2 TGCGCCAGCAGTGATAGCGGGGGAGTCCAAGACACCATATATTTT CASSDSGGVQDTIYF
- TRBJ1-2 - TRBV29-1 TGCAGCGTTGCTGGGCTCGGGTATGGCTACACCTTC CSVAGLGYGYTF
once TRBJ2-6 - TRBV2 TGTGCCAGCAGTGGCAGCAGGGCCAACGTCCTGACTTTC CASSGSRANVLTF
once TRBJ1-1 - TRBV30 TGTGCCTGGACCGAGGCCCGCCCGGGCACTGAAGCTTTCTTT CAWTEARPGTEAFF
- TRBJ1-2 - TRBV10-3 TGTGCTAGAGATCGTGGAGGGGTCGGCTACACCTTC CARDRGGVGYTF
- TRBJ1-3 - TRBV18 TGTGCCAGCTCACCGGTCCCAATTCATGACGACTCTGGAAACACCATATATTTT CASSPVPIHDDSGNTIYF
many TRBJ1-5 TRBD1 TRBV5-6 TGTGCCAGCAGCTTGTGGGACAGGGGCGGACAGCCCCAGCATTTT CASSLWDRGGQPQHF
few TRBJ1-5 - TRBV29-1 TGTGCCTGGAGTCTCGGGTATAGCAATCAGCCCCAGCATTTT CAWSLGYSNQPQHF
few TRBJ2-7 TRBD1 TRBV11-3 TGTGCCAGCAGCCCGGGGCAACAGGGGCCGCTGGCCGAGCAGTACTTC CASSPGQQGPLAEQYF
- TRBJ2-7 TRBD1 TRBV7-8 TGTGCCAGCAGCCCATACCGGGGCAGGGGGCATGAGCAGTACTTC CASSPYRGRGHEQYF
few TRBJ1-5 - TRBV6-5 TGTGCCAGCAGTTACCCCCCCGCTCAGCCCCAGCATTTT CASSYPPAQPQHF
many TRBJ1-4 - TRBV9 TGTGCCAGCAGCGCCGGGATCGTAGGAAAACTGTTTTTT CASSAGIVGKLFF
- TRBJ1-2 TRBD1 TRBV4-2 TGTGCCAGCAGCCAAGAGAGGACAGGGGACCTAGGTGGCTACACCTTC CASSQERTGDLGGYTF
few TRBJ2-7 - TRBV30 TGTGCCTGGAGTGGGGGGCACGAGCAGTACTTC CAWSGGHEQYF
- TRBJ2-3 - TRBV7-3 TGTGCCAGCAGCCTAAACGGACAGTACACAGATACGCAGTATTTT CASSLNGQYTDTQYF
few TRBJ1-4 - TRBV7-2 TGTGCCAGCAGCTTGACAGGAAGGACGTTAGCTAATGAAAAACTGTTTTTT CASSLTGRTLANEKLFF
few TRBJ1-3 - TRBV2 TGTGCCAGCCGCGGACCGGGAAACACCATATATTTT CASRGPGNTIYF
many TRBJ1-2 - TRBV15 TGTGCCACCAGCGGAGTAGGGTATGGCTACACCTTC CATSGVGYGYTF
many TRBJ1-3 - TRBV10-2 TGCGCCAGCAGTGAGTCAAAGGGGACCTCTGGAAACACCATATATTTT CASSESKGTSGNTIYF
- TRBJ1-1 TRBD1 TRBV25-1 TGTGCCAGCAGTGACGGGTCCCGGGGACAGGACACTGAAGCTTTCTTT CASSDGSRGQDTEAFF
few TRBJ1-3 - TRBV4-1 TGCGCCAGCAGCCAAGAGGGGGACGGAAACACCATATATTTT CASSQEGDGNTIYF
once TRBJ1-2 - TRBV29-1 TGCAGCTCTCAGGGGCGTGGGGGCTACACCTTC CSSQGRGGYTF
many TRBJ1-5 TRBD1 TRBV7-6 TGTGCCAGCAGCCCTGGACAGGGGCACCAGCCCCAGCATTTT CASSPGQGHQPQHF
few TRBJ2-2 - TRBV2 TGTGCCAGCAGTCAGGGAAACACGAACACCGGGGAGCTGTTTTTT CASSQGNTNTGELFF
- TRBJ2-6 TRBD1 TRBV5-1 TGCGCCAGCAGGAGGACAGGGGGCTCTGGGGCCAACGTCCTGACTTTC CASRRTGGSGANVLTF
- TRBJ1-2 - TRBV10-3 TGTGCCATCAGTGAGTACACTTTAGCTAACTATGGCTACACCTTC CAISEYTLANYGYTF
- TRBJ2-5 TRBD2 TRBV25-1 TGTGCCAGCAGTGAGAAGCGGGCGGGAGAAACCCAGTACTTC CASSEKRAGETQYF